This T cell receptor (beta chain) was observed in a study of glioma-infiltrating T cells. General study results and limits: Gliomas, especially low-grade, showed above-expected tissue-blood divergence; non-neoplastic patients showed below.

Amplification of TCR alpha and beta CDR3 regions from RNA used iRepertoire nested multiplex PCR. One-step reverse transcription and amplification started from approximately 100-400 ng of tissue mRNA or PBMC total RNA. TCRdb redid the calling of the multiplex PCR reads with MiXCR, one entry per CDR3 protein. The sample carries approximately 190,000 distinct CDR3 sequences, more than 25% recorded once. This CDR3 spans 16 amino acids. J lost 5 bases, V lost 5 bases, and 11 bases had no gene match. The germline V gene has CDR1 DFQATT and CDR2 SNEGSKA (reference sequence). Notes on this clonotype: Its antigen is as yet unknown.

What was sequenced was glioma tissue, nonneoplastic brain tissue, or PBMCs (not recorded which). The sequence was collected from a human donor with low-grade glioma or glioblastoma, undergoing nonglioma brain surgery, or in good health (not recorded which). The chain employs TRBV20-1 and TRBJ2-1, with TRBD2 identical over 11 bases. The CDR3 DNA reads TGCAGTGCTCCTGCGACCCTGACTAGCGGGAACAATGAGCAGTTCTTC. Amino acids: CSAPATLTSGNNEQFF.